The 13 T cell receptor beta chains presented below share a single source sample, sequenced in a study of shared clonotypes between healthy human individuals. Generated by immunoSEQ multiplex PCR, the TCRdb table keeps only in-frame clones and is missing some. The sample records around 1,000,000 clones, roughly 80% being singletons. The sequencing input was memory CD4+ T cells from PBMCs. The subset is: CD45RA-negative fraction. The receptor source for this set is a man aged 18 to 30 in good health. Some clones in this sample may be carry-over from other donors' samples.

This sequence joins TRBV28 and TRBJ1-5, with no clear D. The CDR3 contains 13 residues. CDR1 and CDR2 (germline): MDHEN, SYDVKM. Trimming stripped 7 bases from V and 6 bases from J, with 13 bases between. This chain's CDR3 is CASTQGLGQPQHF. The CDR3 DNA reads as TGTGCCAGCACCCAAGGATTGGGTCAGCCCCAGCATTTT.

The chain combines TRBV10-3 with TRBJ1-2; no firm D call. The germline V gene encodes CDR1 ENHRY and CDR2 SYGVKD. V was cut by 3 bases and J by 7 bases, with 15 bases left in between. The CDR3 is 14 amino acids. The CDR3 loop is CAISEGPGYGGYTF. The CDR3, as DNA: TGTGCCATCAGTGAAGGGCCCGGGTATGGTGGCTACACCTTC.

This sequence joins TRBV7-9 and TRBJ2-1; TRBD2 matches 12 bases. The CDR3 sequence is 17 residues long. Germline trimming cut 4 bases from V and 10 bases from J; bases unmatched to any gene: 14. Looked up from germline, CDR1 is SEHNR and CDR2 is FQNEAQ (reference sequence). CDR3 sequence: CASSSTLAGGPLGEQFF. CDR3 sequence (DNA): TGTGCCAGCAGCTCAACCCTAGCGGGAGGGCCTCTGGGGGAGCAGTTCTTC.

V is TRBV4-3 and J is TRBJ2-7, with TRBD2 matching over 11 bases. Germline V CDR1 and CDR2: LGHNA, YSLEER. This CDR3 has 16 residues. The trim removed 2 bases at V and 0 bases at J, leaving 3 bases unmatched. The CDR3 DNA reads TGCGCCAGCAGCCAAAATAGCGGGAGGGGCTCCTACGAGCAGTACTTC. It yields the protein CASSQNSGRGSYEQYF.

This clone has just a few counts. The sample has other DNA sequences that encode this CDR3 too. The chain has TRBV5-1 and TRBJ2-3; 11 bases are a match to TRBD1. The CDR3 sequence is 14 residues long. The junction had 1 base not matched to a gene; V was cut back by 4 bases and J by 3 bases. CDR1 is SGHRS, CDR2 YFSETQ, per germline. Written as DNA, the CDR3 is TGCGCCAGCAGCAGGGACAGGGGGACAGATACGCAGTATTTT. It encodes CASSRDRGTDTQYF.

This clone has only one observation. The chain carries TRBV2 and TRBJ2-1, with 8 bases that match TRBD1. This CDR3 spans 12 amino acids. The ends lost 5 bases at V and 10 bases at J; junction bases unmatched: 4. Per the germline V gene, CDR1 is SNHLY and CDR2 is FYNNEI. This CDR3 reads CASSLRDREQFF. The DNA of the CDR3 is TGTGCCAGCAGTCTACGGGACAGGGAGCAGTTCTTC.

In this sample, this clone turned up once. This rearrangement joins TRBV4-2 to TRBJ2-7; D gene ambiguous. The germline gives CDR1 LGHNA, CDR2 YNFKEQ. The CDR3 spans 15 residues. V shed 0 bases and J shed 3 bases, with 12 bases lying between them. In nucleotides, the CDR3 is TGTGCCAGCAGCCAAGATCGGGCAGCCTACTACGAGCAGTACTTC. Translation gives CASSQDRAAYYEQYF.

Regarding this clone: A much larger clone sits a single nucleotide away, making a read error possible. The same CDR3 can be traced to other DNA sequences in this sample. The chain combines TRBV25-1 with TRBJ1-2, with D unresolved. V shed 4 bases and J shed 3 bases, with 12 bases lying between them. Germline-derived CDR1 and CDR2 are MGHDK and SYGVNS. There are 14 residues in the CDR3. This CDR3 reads CASSAGTDHYGYTF. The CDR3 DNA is TGTGCCAGCAGTGCAGGTACAGACCACTATGGCTACACCTTC.

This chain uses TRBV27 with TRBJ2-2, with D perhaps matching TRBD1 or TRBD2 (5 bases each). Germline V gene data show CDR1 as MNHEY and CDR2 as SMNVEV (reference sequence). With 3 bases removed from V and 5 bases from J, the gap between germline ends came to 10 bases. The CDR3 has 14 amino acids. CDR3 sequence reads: CASSLGTLTGELFF. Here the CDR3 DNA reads TGTGCCAGCAGTTTGGGGACGCTTACCGGGGAGCTGTTTTTT.

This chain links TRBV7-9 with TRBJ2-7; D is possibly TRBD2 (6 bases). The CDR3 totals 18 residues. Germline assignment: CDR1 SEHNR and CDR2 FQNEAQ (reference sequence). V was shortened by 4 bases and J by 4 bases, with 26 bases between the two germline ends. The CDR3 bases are TGTGCCAGCAGCTCCGGTTACGGTGGGCGGAGTCGGGGGTACGAGCAGTACTTC. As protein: CASSSGYGGRSRGYEQYF. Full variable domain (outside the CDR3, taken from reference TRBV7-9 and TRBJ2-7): DTGVSQNPRHKITKRGQNVTFRCDPISEHNRLYWYRQTLGQGPEFLTYFQNEAQLEKSRLLSDRFSAERPKGSFSTLEIQRTEQGDSAMYLCASSSGYGGRSRGYEQYFGPGTRLTVT.

In nucleotides, the CDR3 is TGTGCCAGCAGTGACCAGGGAGTAACCTACGAGCAGTACTTC. It codes for CASSDQGVTYEQYF. The rearrangement uses TRBV2 and TRBJ2-7; D tentatively reads TRBD1 or TRBD2 (5 bases each). The CDR3 sequence is 14 residues long. The ends were cut back, 3 bases at V and 2 bases at J, with 11 bases in the middle. The germline V gene has CDR1 SNHLY and CDR2 FYNNEI.

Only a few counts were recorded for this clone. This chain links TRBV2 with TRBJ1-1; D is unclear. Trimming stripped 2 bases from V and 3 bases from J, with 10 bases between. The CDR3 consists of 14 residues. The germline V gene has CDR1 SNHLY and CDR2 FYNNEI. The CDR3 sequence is CASSETNIDTEAFF. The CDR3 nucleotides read TGTGCCAGCAGTGAAACCAACATCGACACTGAAGCTTTCTTT.

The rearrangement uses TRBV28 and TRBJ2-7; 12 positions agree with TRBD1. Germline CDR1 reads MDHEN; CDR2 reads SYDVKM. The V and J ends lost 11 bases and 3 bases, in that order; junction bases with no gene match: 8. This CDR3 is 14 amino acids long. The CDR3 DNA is TGTGCCTCCGGGACAGGGGGCGCTGGCTACGAGCAGTACTTC. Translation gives CASGTGGAGYEQYF. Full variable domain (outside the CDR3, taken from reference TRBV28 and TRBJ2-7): DVKVTQSSRYLVKRTGEKVFLECVQDMDHENMFWYRQDPGLGLRLIYFSYDVKMKEKGDIPEGYSVSREKKERFSLILESASTNQTSMYLCASGTGGAGYEQYFGPGTRLTVT.